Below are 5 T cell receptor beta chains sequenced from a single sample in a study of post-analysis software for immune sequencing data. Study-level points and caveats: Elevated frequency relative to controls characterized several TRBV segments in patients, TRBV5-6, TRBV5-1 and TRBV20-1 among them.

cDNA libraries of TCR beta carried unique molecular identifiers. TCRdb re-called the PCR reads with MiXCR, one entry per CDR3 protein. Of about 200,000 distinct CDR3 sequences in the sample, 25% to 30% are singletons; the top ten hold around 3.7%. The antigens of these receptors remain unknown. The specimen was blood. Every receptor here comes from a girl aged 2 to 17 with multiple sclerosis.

CDR3: CSASRGRVGYTF. The DNA of the CDR3 is TGCAGTGCGAGCCGGGGCAGGGTTGGCTACACCTTC. The V call is TRBV20-1, the J call TRBJ1-2, with D tentatively TRBD1 (5 bases). V dropped 6 bases and J dropped 7 bases, with 15 bases sitting between them. CDR1 DFQATT and CDR2 SNEGSKA come from the germline V gene (reference sequence). The CDR3 runs to 12 residues.

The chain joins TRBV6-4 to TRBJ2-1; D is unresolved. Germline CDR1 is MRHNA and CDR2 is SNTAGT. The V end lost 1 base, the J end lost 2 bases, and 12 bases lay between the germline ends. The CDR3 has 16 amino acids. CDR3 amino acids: CASSDLGQTPYNEQFF. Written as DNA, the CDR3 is TGTGCCAGCAGTGACTTGGGCCAGACTCCCTACAATGAGCAGTTCTTC.

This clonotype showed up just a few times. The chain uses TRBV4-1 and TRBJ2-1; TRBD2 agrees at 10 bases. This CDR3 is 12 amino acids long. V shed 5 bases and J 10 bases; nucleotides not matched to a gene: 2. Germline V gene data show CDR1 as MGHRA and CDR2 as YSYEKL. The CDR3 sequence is CASSISGGEQFF. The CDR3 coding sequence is TGCGCCAGCAGCATTAGCGGGGGGGAGCAGTTCTTC.

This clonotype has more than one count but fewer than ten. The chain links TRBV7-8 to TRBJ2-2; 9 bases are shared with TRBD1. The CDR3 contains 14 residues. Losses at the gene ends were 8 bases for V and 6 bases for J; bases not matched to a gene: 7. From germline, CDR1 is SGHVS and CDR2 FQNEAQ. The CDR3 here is CASFRDRAPGELFF. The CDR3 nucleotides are TGTGCCAGCTTCCGGGACAGGGCCCCCGGGGAGCTGTTTTTT.

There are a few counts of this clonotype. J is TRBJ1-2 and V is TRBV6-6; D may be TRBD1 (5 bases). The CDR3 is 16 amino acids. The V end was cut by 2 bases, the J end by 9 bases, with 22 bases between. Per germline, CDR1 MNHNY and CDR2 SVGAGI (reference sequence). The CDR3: CASSYGGRAGDDSYTF. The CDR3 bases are TGTGCCAGCAGTTACGGGGGGAGGGCAGGTGACGACAGCTACACCTTC.